This TCR beta chain originates from a study of glioma-infiltrating T cells after dendritic cell vaccination. Amplification used 60 V beta primers and 13 J beta primers. TCRdb keeps only in-frame clones here, not all; method: immunoSEQ multiplex PCR. Among 90,000 to 140,000 clones, 90% were seen once, and the ten largest hold around 2.6%. Study conclusions and caveats: TCR clonality showed no direct relationship with survival.

The germline gives CDR1 SGHRS, CDR2 YFSETQ. V shed 0 bases and J 6 bases; nucleotides not matched to a gene: 4. CDR3 length: 16 amino acids. Of note for this clone: Its matching antigen is unknown.

Time point here: after dendritic cell vaccination, including at tumor progression/relapse. V usage is TRBV5-1 and J usage is TRBJ2-1, with 12 bases that match TRBD2. Sequenced material: blood, taken after dendritic cell vaccination. This TCR derives from a human donor with glioblastoma. CDR3 region: CASSLEPSGGVNEQFF. CDR3 nucleotide sequence: TGCGCCAGCAGCTTGGAGCCTAGCGGGGGGGTCAATGAGCAGTTCTTC.